The 21 T cell receptor beta chains reported below all come from one sample, sequenced in a study of T-cell reconstitution after alpha-beta-depleted transplantation in children. Unique molecular identifiers featured in how the TCRbeta library was prepared. One entry per CDR3 protein results from TCRdb running MiXCR on the PCR reads. The data hold roughly 500,000 distinct CDR3 sequences, with approximately 29% observed a single time. The sequenced sample was PBMCs from the stem cell graft donor, obtained from the stem cell graft. The origin of the receptors is a human donor who donated a stem cell graft to a child with aplastic anemia.

This clonotype was recorded a few times. The rearrangement links TRBV29-1 to TRBJ2-7; TRBD1 matches 7 bases. The CDR3 has 13 amino acids. Germline V gives CDR1 SQVTM, CDR2 ANQGSEA. Trimming cost V 1 base and J 2 bases; bases outside gene matches: 2. DNA for the CDR3: TGCAGCGTTGAAGGACAGGGAACCTACGAGCAGTACTTC. Its protein product is CSVEGQGTYEQYF.

The V call is TRBV18, the J call TRBJ2-7; D may be TRBD1 or TRBD2 (5 bases each). With 0 bases removed from V and 0 bases from J, the gap between germline ends came to 9 bases. Germline V lookup: CDR1 KGHSH, CDR2 LQKENI. This CDR3 is built from 15 residues. The DNA for the CDR3 is TGTGCCAGCTCACCACCAGGGACCCCCTCCTACGAGCAGTACGTC. Translation gives CASSPPGTPSYEQYV.

CDR3 nucleotide sequence: TGTGCCAGCAGTTTATGGCAGGTTAATAGCAATCAGCCCCAGCATTTT. It codes for CASSLWQVNSNQPQHF. The chain combines TRBV28 with TRBJ1-5; unclear D gene. The CDR3 sequence is 16 residues long. CDR1 is MDHEN, CDR2 SYDVKM, per germline. V shed 0 bases and J shed 0 bases, with 9 bases lying between them.

The V and J genes are TRBV20-1 and TRBJ1-1; D gene ambiguous. V was clipped by 6 bases and J by 3 bases, with 8 bases between them. The germline V gene encodes CDR1 DFQATT and CDR2 SNEGSKA (reference sequence). The CDR3 loop spans 11 amino acids. This CDR3 is CSAPLDTEAFF. The DNA for the CDR3 is TGCAGTGCCCCGCTTGACACTGAAGCTTTCTTT.

V is TRBV7-9 and J is TRBJ2-7; TRBD1 aligns across 11 bases. The CDR3 sequence is 16 residues long. Trimming cost V 4 bases and J 8 bases; bases outside gene matches: 13. Per germline, CDR1 SEHNR and CDR2 FQNEAQ (reference sequence). The CDR3 protein is CASSSPLRDRGKQQYF. The CDR3 bases are TGTGCCAGCAGCTCACCCCTCCGGGACAGGGGGAAGCAGCAGTACTTC.

A few counts support this clonotype. The rearrangement uses TRBV7-2 and TRBJ2-7; D unclear. Trimming removed 1 base from V and 6 bases from J, with 16 bases in between. The CDR3 extends over 15 amino acids. Germline V gene lookup returns CDR1 SGHTA and CDR2 FQGNSA. The CDR3 sequence: CASSLGPGRAAEQYF. In nucleotides, the CDR3 is TGTGCCAGCAGCTTAGGCCCGGGTAGAGCAGCCGAGCAGTACTTC.

The chain uses TRBV6-2 or TRBV6-3 and TRBJ2-3; D might be TRBD2 (5 bases). V shed 6 bases and J shed 4 bases, with 14 bases lying between them. CDR3 length equals 14 residues. Germline values: CDR1 MNHEY, CDR2 SVGEGT. This chain's CDR3 is CASSKDSGADTQYF. The CDR3 nucleotides read TGTGCCAGCAGCAAGGACTCAGGTGCAGATACGCAGTATTTT.

The rearrangement uses TRBV4-3 and TRBJ1-4, with D unclear. The germline V gene encodes CDR1 LGHNA and CDR2 YSLEER. This CDR3 has 15 residues. V was clipped by 1 base and J by 5 bases, with 11 bases between them. The CDR3 coding sequence is TGCGCCAGCAGCCAAGTGCGGACTGTGAATGAAAAACTGTTTTTT. This encodes CASSQVRTVNEKLFF.

This clonotype has a handful of counts. The chain recombines TRBV10-3 with TRBJ2-1, with TRBD1 matching 8 bases. J was trimmed by 8 bases and V by 11 bases; bases with no gene match: 14. This CDR3 is built from 14 residues. Germline values: CDR1 ENHRY, CDR2 SYGVKD. CDR3 sequence (DNA): TGTGCCTCCCGCCCAAATCAGGGGGCAGATGAGCAGTTCTTC. This codes for CASRPNQGADEQFF.

This clonotype was found once. J is TRBJ1-5 and V is TRBV20-1; unclear D gene. The CDR3 contains 13 residues. Trimming stripped 5 bases from V and 3 bases from J, with 11 bases between. Germline CDR1 and CDR2: DFQATT and SNEGSKA (reference sequence). This chain's CDR3 is CSAPAAINQPQHF. The CDR3 DNA follows: TGCAGTGCTCCGGCGGCGATCAATCAGCCCCAGCATTTT.

The CDR3 DNA sequence: TGTGCCAGCACCCTAGCTGCGGGAGGTTTGACAGATACGCAGTATTTT. Translating gives CASTLAAGGLTDTQYF. V usage is TRBV7-2 and J usage is TRBJ2-3; TRBD2 matches at 8 bases. This CDR3 has 16 residues. The J segment lost 3 bases and the V segment lost 7 bases, leaving 12 bases of the junction unmatched. From germline, CDR1 is SGHTA and CDR2 FQGNSA. The complete variable domain, with remaining parts taken from reference TRBV7-2 and TRBJ2-3, reads GAGVSQSPSNKVTEKGKDVELRCDPISGHTALYWYRQSLGQGLEFLIYFQGNSAPDKSGLPSDRFSAERTGGSVSTLTIQRTQQEDSAVYLCASTLAAGGLTDTQYFGPGTRLTVL.

The chain joins TRBV12-3 or TRBV12-4 to TRBJ1-6, with a tentative D call TRBD1 (6 bases). This CDR3 is built from 13 residues. V lost 6 bases to trimming and J lost 14 bases, with 17 bases between them. The DNA for the CDR3 is TGTGCCAGCAGGCTACAGGGAACCTTGGCCCTCCACTTT. This gives the protein CASRLQGTLALHF.

CDR3 in amino acids: CASNGGGYTEAFF. As DNA, the CDR3 is TGTGCCAGCAATGGGGGGGGGTACACTGAAGCTTTCTTT. The V gene is TRBV7-9, the J gene TRBJ1-1; TRBD1 might be the D (5 bases). Germline CDR1 SEHNR, CDR2 FQNEAQ (reference sequence). The V gene lost 7 bases and the J gene lost 3 bases, with 12 bases spanning the gap. The CDR3 contains 13 residues. The complete variable domain, with remaining parts taken from reference TRBV7-9 and TRBJ1-1, reads DTGVSQNPRHKITKRGQNVTFRCDPISEHNRLYWYRQTLGQGPEFLTYFQNEAQLEKSRLLSDRFSAERPKGSFSTLEIQRTEQGDSAMYLCASNGGGYTEAFFGQGTRLTVV.

The chain employs TRBV20-1 and TRBJ1-2; maybe TRBD1 (5 bases). Germline CDR1 reads DFQATT; CDR2 reads SNEGSKA (reference sequence). The CDR3 covers 11 residues. The V and J ends lost 6 bases and 4 bases respectively, with 9 bases between them. The CDR3 nucleotides read TGCAGTGCGCGGCAGGGCTATGGCTACACCTTC. It codes for CSARQGYGYTF.

The V call is TRBV20-1, the J call TRBJ2-5, with D uncertain. This CDR3 contains 15 residues. The V and J ends lost 4 bases and 3 bases respectively, with 18 bases between them. Germline V gives CDR1 DFQATT, CDR2 SNEGSKA (reference sequence). CDR3 DNA sequence: TGCAGTGCTACCCTATCCGACCGTCTAAAAGAGACCCAGTACTTC. The encoded protein is CSATLSDRLKETQYF.

This chain uses TRBV6-2 or TRBV6-3 with TRBJ1-2; D perhaps matches TRBD1 (6 bases). Germline CDR1 MNHEY, CDR2 SVGEGT. V lost 0 bases and J lost 1, with 9 bases in between. The CDR3 covers 15 residues. For the CDR3, the DNA is TGTGCCAGCAGTTACTCCGCAGGGGATAACTATGGCTACACCTTC. Protein: CASSYSAGDNYGYTF.

V is TRBV5-6 and J is TRBJ2-1, with TRBD1 matching 9 bases. The CDR3 loop spans 21 amino acids. The junction had 32 bases not matched to a gene; V was cut back by 8 bases and J by 8 bases. Germline CDR1 reads SGHDT; CDR2 reads YYEEEE. Here the CDR3 DNA reads TGTGCCAGGAGCCCTTCGTTCCGGAGACAGGGGGGGAGAAGGCTCAGCGATGAGCAGTTCTTC. This translates into CARSPSFRRQGGRRLSDEQFF.

CDR3 sequence (DNA): TGCGCCAGCAGCCAAGATCGGGGAGGGGCAACCAAAAACATTCAGTACTTC. Amino acids: CASSQDRGGATKNIQYF. The chain recombines TRBV4-3 with TRBJ2-4, with 7 bases matching TRBD2. Germline V CDR1 and CDR2: LGHNA, YSLEER. The length of the CDR3 is 17 residues. V was pared by 0 bases and J by 2 bases, with 7 bases of the junction left unmatched.

The sample holds a few counts of this clonotype. The J gene is TRBJ2-1, the V gene TRBV27, with TRBD2 matching over 7 bases. V gave up 3 bases and J gave up 1 base; unmatched junction bases: 3. The length of the CDR3 is 15 residues. Germline CDR1 reads MNHEY; CDR2 reads SMNVEV (reference sequence). The CDR3, as DNA: TGTGCCAGCAGTTTCAGCGGGATATCCTACAATGAGCAGTTCTTC. Its protein is CASSFSGISYNEQFF.

This clonotype was detected a few times. This chain uses TRBV24-1 with TRBJ2-3, with D perhaps matching TRBD1 or TRBD2 (5 bases each). The CDR3 extends over 14 amino acids. The V gene lost 1 base and the J gene lost 6 bases, with 10 bases spanning the gap. The germline gives CDR1 KGHDR, CDR2 SFDVKD. Here the CDR3 reads CATSDFREGDTQYF. The CDR3, as DNA: TGTGCCACCAGTGATTTCCGCGAGGGGGATACGCAGTATTTT.

V is TRBV7-8 and J is TRBJ1-2; D unresolved. V gave up 3 bases and J gave up 6 bases, with 14 bases separating them. Germline V lookup: CDR1 SGHVS, CDR2 FQNEAQ. This CDR3 spans 14 amino acids. CDR3 sequence (DNA): TGTGCCAGCAGCTTGCAGGCCATTGGGGATGGCTACACCTTC. Translating it yields CASSLQAIGDGYTF.